The TCR beta chain under discussion was sequenced for a study of CD8+ T cells in alopecia areata. Note on this clone: The antigen remains unidentified.

Extraction and reverse transcription of RNA yielded cDNA as the sequencing template. Libraries were prepared by immunoSEQ multiplex PCR; TCRdb keeps only in-frame clonotypes and omits some of them. Here the sample spans 100,000 to 130,000 clones, 59% being singletons. General study results and limits: There were also resident alphabeta T cells of normal skin sequenced in scalp samples.

Germline CDR1 and CDR2: SQVTM and ANQGSEA. The length of the CDR3 is 12 residues. V lost 7 bases, J lost 3 bases, and 12 bases lay in between. The chain recombines TRBV29-1 with TRBJ1-2, with TRBD1 as a possible D gene (6 bases). The sequencing sample was made of CD8+ T cells sorted from blood. The TCR was taken from a human donor in good health. CDR3 region: CSAQGFDYGYTF. CDR3 DNA sequence: TGCAGCGCGCAGGGGTTTGACTATGGCTACACCTTC.